These 20 T cell receptor beta chains were all obtained from the same sample, sequenced in a study of cytomegalovirus exposure and HLA in healthy donors (dated by TCRdb to 2017 to 2019). Library preparation was by the immunoSEQ multiplex PCR assay. For the multiplex PCR, a mixture combining 60 forward primers for TCR Vbeta segments and 13 reverse primers for TCR Jbeta segments was used. TCRdb provides this immuneACCESS table in a form limited to in-frame rearrangements. Some clones are lacking; in checked studies, under half of them reflect an unresolved V gene, and why the rest are absent is not known. The sample table contains roughly 180,000 clones; only one count was recorded for approximately 83% of them. Roughly 9.3% of the sample is in the top ten clones. The sequenced sample consisted of PBMCs. These receptors were collected from a man between 18 and 29 years old in good health and CMV-seropositive.

As regards this clone: Different DNA sequences within this sample yield the same CDR3. J is TRBJ1-2 and V is TRBV19; 7 bases are shared with TRBD1. The CDR3 is made up of 11 amino acids. Per the germline V gene, CDR1 is LNHDA and CDR2 is SQIVND (reference sequence). The V and J ends lost 8 bases and 8 bases, in that order; junction bases with no gene match: 5. The CDR3 here is CASRTGGGYTF. The CDR3 DNA follows: TGTGCCAGTCGGACAGGAGGAGGCTACACCTTC.

The chain carries TRBV4-2 and TRBJ2-4; no definite D call. The germline gives CDR1 LGHNA, CDR2 YNFKEQ. The CDR3 length is 16 residues. The V end was cut by 0 bases, the J end by 0 bases, with 9 bases between. CDR3 nucleotides: TGTGCCAGCAGCCAAGATTTATCCTTAGCCAAAAACATTCAGTACTTC. It specifies CASSQDLSLAKNIQYF.

This clone appeared once. This chain joins TRBV7-8 and TRBJ1-2, with 7 positions matching TRBD1. V was clipped by 8 bases and J by 3 bases; unmatched bases: 6. The CDR3 length is 13 residues. Germline CDR1 and CDR2: SGHVS and FQNEAQ. The DNA for the CDR3 is TGTGCCAGCGGAGAGGGACAGTACTATGGCTACACCTTC. Translating gives CASGEGQYYGYTF.

Points on this clone: The same CDR3 arises from other DNA sequences in this sample as well. This sequence joins TRBV5-1 and TRBJ1-1; 9 nucleotides match TRBD1. This CDR3 has 15 residues. Trimming cost V 8 bases and J 5 bases; bases outside gene matches: 13. Germline V gives CDR1 SGHRS, CDR2 YFSETQ. The CDR3 nucleotides are TGCGCCAGTAGCCCGGACAGGGGAGGTGGTACTGAAGCTTTCTTT. This encodes CASSPDRGGGTEAFF.

V gene TRBV10-3 combines with J gene TRBJ2-5, with 13 positions matching TRBD2. The CDR3 has 19 residues. The V gene end was trimmed by 4 bases and the J gene end by 5 bases; junction bases not matched to a gene: 16. Germline lookup yields CDR1 ENHRY and CDR2 SYGVKD. The CDR3 reads CAISGDPGLAGFGGETQYF. The CDR3 DNA reads as TGTGCCATCAGTGGGGACCCGGGACTAGCGGGGTTTGGAGGTGAGACCCAGTACTTC.

The CDR3 DNA reads TGCGCCAGCAGCTTGTCGAGTCGGAACTATGGCTACACCTTC. Translation: CASSLSSRNYGYTF. The rearrangement links TRBV5-1 to TRBJ1-2; D call uncertain. The germline V and J ends were trimmed by 1 base and 2 bases, with 9 bases remaining between them. The CDR3 sequence is 14 residues long. Germline assignment: CDR1 SGHRS and CDR2 YFSETQ.

This chain uses TRBV6-1 with TRBJ1-5; D possibly corresponds to TRBD1 (5 bases). CDR1 is MNHNS and CDR2 is SASEGT in the germline V gene. The CDR3 loop spans 15 amino acids. V was pared by 1 base and J by 9 bases, with 16 bases between. The CDR3 is CASSEGGGGFAPQHF. Here the CDR3 DNA reads TGTGCCAGCAGTGAAGGGGGGGGAGGTTTTGCGCCCCAGCATTTT.

The chain combines TRBV5-4 with TRBJ2-2; D may be TRBD2 (5 bases). Germline V gene data show CDR1 as SGHNT and CDR2 as YYREEE (reference sequence). This CDR3 has 15 residues. V was pared by 0 bases and J by 1 base, with 7 bases between. Written as DNA, the CDR3 is TGTGCCAGCAGCTTGGGGACTTTGAACACCGGGGAGCTGTTTTTT. This translates into CASSLGTLNTGELFF.

The chain joins TRBV6-1 to TRBJ2-5, with a tentative D call TRBD2 (5 bases). The CDR3 spans 12 residues. Trimming pared 2 bases from V and 9 bases from J, leaving 10 bases between. Germline-derived CDR1 and CDR2 are MNHNS and SASEGT. The CDR3 loop is CASSELNGAQYF. CDR3 nucleotides: TGTGCCAGCAGTGAATTGAACGGGGCCCAGTACTTC.

The chain combines TRBV6-5 with TRBJ1-6; D is ambiguous. CDR3 length: 15 residues. CDR1 is MNHEY, CDR2 SVGAGI, per germline. V was cut by 6 bases and J by 9 bases, with 18 bases left in between. The CDR3 nucleotides are TGTGCCAGCAGGCTCCCCGGGTCAGAAAGTTCACCCCTCCACTTT. Translating gives CASRLPGSESSPLHF.

The chain is built from TRBV30 and TRBJ1-1; 9 bases are shared with TRBD1. The CDR3 has 12 amino acids. The V gene's germline CDR1 is GTSNPN and CDR2 SVGIG (reference sequence). Trimming cost V 5 bases and J 11 bases; bases outside gene matches: 9. CDR3 sequence (DNA): TGTGCCTGGGGGACAGGGCACTCTCGGGCTTTCTTT. Encoded protein: CAWGTGHSRAFF.

This clone came up once. The chain is built from TRBV18 and TRBJ2-1; D is ambiguous. The V end lost 1 base, the J end lost 2 bases, and 12 bases lay between the germline ends. CDR3 length: 16 residues. CDR1 is KGHSH, CDR2 LQKENI, per germline. Here the CDR3 reads CASSPRGRRTYNEQFF. The DNA of the CDR3 is TGTGCCAGCTCACCACGTGGTCGCAGGACCTACAATGAGCAGTTCTTC.

V is TRBV14 and J is TRBJ2-7; possible D gene TRBD2, 6 bases. The germline CDR1 and CDR2 sequences are SGHDN and FVKESK. There are 14 residues in the CDR3. With 8 bases removed from V and 2 bases from J, the gap between germline ends came to 16 bases. The CDR3 region is CASEARGRTYEQYF. The DNA for the CDR3 is TGTGCCAGCGAGGCGCGGGGAAGGACCTACGAGCAGTACTTC.

The chain uses TRBV10-2 and TRBJ2-1, with 9 bases identical to TRBD2. V lost 3 bases, J lost 9 bases, and 9 bases stayed unmatched. The CDR3 is made up of 15 amino acids. Germline V gene lookup returns CDR1 WSHSY and CDR2 SAAADI. The CDR3 region has the DNA TGCGCCAGCAGTGAAGGGCGGGGGGGCTTAACTGAGCAGTTCTTC. Protein product: CASSEGRGGLTEQFF.

This sequence joins TRBV19 and TRBJ1-5; weak D call: TRBD1 (5 bases). The CDR3 runs 12 residues. Trimming stripped 9 bases from V and 7 bases from J, with 13 bases between. Per the germline V gene, CDR1 is LNHDA and CDR2 is SQIVND (reference sequence). The chain's CDR3 is CASRIGGQPQHF. Here the CDR3 DNA reads TGTGCCAGCCGGATTGGGGGGCAGCCCCAGCATTTT.

The rearrangement links TRBV7-2 to TRBJ1-2; 8 positions match TRBD1. J lost 3 bases, V lost 3 bases, and 6 bases had no gene match. CDR1 and CDR2 from the germline V gene are SGHTA and FQGNSA. This CDR3 spans 15 amino acids. This CDR3 is CASSFSAGGYYGYTF. The CDR3 DNA reads TGTGCCAGCAGCTTTAGTGCAGGGGGCTACTATGGCTACACCTTC.

The rearrangement joins TRBV7-6 to TRBJ1-5; D uncertain. Germline V lookup: CDR1 SGHVS, CDR2 FNYEAQ. This CDR3 comprises 16 residues. Trimming removed 2 bases at V and 1 base at J, with 12 bases between. Here the CDR3 DNA reads TGTGCCAGCAGCTTATGGCCTCGGGGAAGCAATCAGCCCCAGCATTTT. Its protein product is CASSLWPRGSNQPQHF.

The chain is built from TRBV5-6 and TRBJ2-3; D unclear. CDR3 length: 12 residues. V was trimmed by 4 bases and J by 2 bases, leaving 5 bases between them. Germline V gene lookup returns CDR1 SGHDT and CDR2 YYEEEE. CDR3 coding DNA: TGTGCCAGCAGCGACAACACAGATACGCAGTATTTT. It yields the protein CASSDNTDTQYF.

V usage is TRBV6-6 and J usage is TRBJ1-5; D unclear. The CDR3 consists of 14 residues. V lost 2 bases to trimming and J lost 1 base, with 6 bases between them. CDR1 is MNHNY and CDR2 is SVGAGI in the germline V gene (reference sequence). CDR3 coding DNA: TGTGCCAGCAGTTACACGGAGAGCAATCAGCCCCAGCATTTT. Its protein product is CASSYTESNQPQHF.

As regards this clone: The same CDR3 also results from other DNA sequences found in this sample. The V and J genes are TRBV18 and TRBJ2-3; TRBD2 matches at 12 bases. The CDR3 contains 17 residues. The J segment lost 5 bases and the V segment lost 3 bases, leaving 9 bases of the junction unmatched. CDR1 is KGHSH and CDR2 is LQKENI in the germline V gene. CDR3 protein: CASSPLAGGLTGDTQYF. CDR3 nucleotides: TGTGCCAGCTCACCTCTAGCGGGGGGGCTAACGGGAGATACGCAGTATTTT.